The rows below give T cell receptor beta chains drawn from one sample of a study of blood T cell repertoires in COVID-19. Sequencing used immunoSEQ multiplex PCR; TCRdb keeps in-frame clones, though not all of them. This sample yields approximately 180,000 clones, of which 75% to 95% are seen a single time; 0.5% to 0.55% belongs to the top ten. Material: peripheral blood. The receptors originated from a man aged 50-60 years with acute or convalescent COVID-19. Each CDR3 is given with its conserved first and last residue. A D gene is named only where the DNA matches it firmly. Rows may omit the clone size; those that give it use once, few, many or a size class.

>16|TRBV6-1|TRBD2|NA|TRBJ2-7
TGTGCCAGCAGTGACGGACTAGCGGGAGCTTCTTACGAGCAGTACTTC
CASSDGLAGASYEQYF
>14|TRBV27|TRBD2|NA|TRBJ2-1
TGTGCCAGCAGTCGATTTAGCGGGAGCGATGAGCAGTTCTTC
CASSRFSGSDEQFF
>14|TRBV2|NA|once|TRBJ2-3
TGTGCCAGCAGTGATTATCGGGGATCAGATACGCAGTATTTT
CASSDYRGSDTQYF
>14|TRBV18|TRBD1|NA|TRBJ2-3
TGTGCCAGCTCAAAGGGACAGAACACAGATACGCAGTATTTT
CASSKGQNTDTQYF
>19|TRBV7-2|TRBD1|NA|TRBJ2-4
TGTGCCAGCAGCCCCGGACAGGGGGCAAGAAATCTAGCCAAAAACATTCAGTACTTC
CASSPGQGARNLAKNIQYF
>14|TRBV18|NA|NA|TRBJ2-5
TGTGCCAGCTCACCAATGGAGGTCACCGAGACCCAGTACTTC
CASSPMEVTETQYF
>19|TRBV28|NA|NA|TRBJ2-1
TGTGCCAGCAGTTTATACCCCCAGGGTTTGGGGGGGCCTTACAATGAGCAGTTCTTC
CASSLYPQGLGGPYNEQFF
>12|TRBV6-2/TRBV6-3|NA|NA|TRBJ2-1
TGTGCCAGCAGTGAGGCTCTCAATGAGCAGTTCTTC
CASSEALNEQFF
>15|TRBV11-3|NA|NA|TRBJ2-3
TGTGCCAGCAGCTTTTCTGGGGCGGGCACAGATACGCAGTATTTT
CASSFSGAGTDTQYF
>15|TRBV5-1|NA|NA|TRBJ1-4
TGCGCCAGCAGCATAGAAGGGGTTGTAAATGAAAAACTGTTTTTT
CASSIEGVVNEKLFF
>13|TRBV2|NA|NA|TRBJ1-1
TGTGCCAGCAAAAGGACCGGGAGTGAAATGGCTTTCTTT
CASKRTGSEMAFF
>16|TRBV12-5|NA|NA|TRBJ2-5
TGTGCTAGTGGTTTGGTTTTGGGGCCCGGGCGGGAGACCCAGTACTTC
CASGLVLGPGRETQYF
>12|TRBV29-1|TRBD1|NA|TRBJ1-2
TGCAGCGTTGAAGGACAGGGATATGGCTACACCTTC
CSVEGQGYGYTF
>15|TRBV28|TRBD1|NA|TRBJ2-2
TGTGCCAGCAGGGCAACGTCAGGGGGAGACGGGGAGCTGTTTTTT
CASRATSGGDGELFF
>13|TRBV29-1|TRBD1|once|TRBJ1-1
TGCAGCGTTGTGGGGACAGCCAACACTGAAGCTTTCTTT
CSVVGTANTEAFF
>15|TRBV6-5|NA|NA|TRBJ1-2
TGTGCCAGCAGTTACTCGTTTAACGGAGACTATGGCTACACCTTC
CASSYSFNGDYGYTF
>13|TRBV14|NA|NA|TRBJ2-1
TGTGCCAGCAGCCAAGGGCAGGGGAATGAGCAGTTCTTC
CASSQGQGNEQFF